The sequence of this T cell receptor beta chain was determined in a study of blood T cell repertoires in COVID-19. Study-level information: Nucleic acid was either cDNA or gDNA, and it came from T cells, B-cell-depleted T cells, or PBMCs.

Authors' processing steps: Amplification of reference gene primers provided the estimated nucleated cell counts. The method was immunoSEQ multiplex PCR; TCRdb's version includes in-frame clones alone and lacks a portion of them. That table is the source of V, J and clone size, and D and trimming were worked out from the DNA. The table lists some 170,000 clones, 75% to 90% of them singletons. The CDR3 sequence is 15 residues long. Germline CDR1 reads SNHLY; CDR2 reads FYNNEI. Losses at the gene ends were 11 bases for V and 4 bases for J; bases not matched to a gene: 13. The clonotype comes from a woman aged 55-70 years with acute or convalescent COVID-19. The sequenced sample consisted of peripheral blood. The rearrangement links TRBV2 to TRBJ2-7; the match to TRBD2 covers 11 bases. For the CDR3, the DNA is TGTGCCGGATCTAGGATGGCTAGCGGGAGGTACGAGCAGTACTTC. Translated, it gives CAGSRMASGRYEQYF.